A selection of T cell receptor beta chains follows, all from one sample in a study of cytomegalovirus exposure and HLA in healthy donors. The repertoire was sequenced with immunoSEQ multiplex PCR; TCRdb's copy has only in-frame clones and lacks some. The table lists roughly 180,000 clones, roughly 80% of them singletons, with around 7.2% in the top ten. The source material was PBMCs. The source is a young man in good health and CMV-seropositive. The conserved cysteine and the conserved F or W are not part of the CDR3 here. A D gene is named only where the DNA matches it firmly.

TRBJ2-1 | TRBD2 | TRBV5-1 | ASSLEGEGRRHEQF
TRBJ2-7 | - | TRBV5-6 | ASSYDYSYEQY
TRBJ2-3 | TRBD2 | TRBV19 | ASSTGFSGSGRDTQY
TRBJ2-7 | - | TRBV28 | ASSLGAGQLVGEQY
TRBJ2-6 | TRBD1 | TRBV19 | ASSDRGLSGANVLT
TRBJ2-1 | - | TRBV7-9 | ASSLGSLALYNEQF
TRBJ2-3 | - | TRBV5-1 | ASSLGSRGTDTQY
TRBJ1-5 | TRBD1 | TRBV15 | ATSYLVRGNQPQH
TRBJ2-1 | - | TRBV28 | ASSVTREQF
TRBJ1-4 | TRBD1 | TRBV6-5 | ASSYSWTGGYEKLF
TRBJ1-4 | - | TRBV5-1 | ASSLESEKLF
TRBJ2-7 | - | TRBV5-6 | ASSRGRASFPYEQY
TRBJ2-5 | - | TRBV5-1 | ASSPLAAPGETQY
TRBJ2-5 | TRBD2 | TRBV18 | ASSPRTSEQETQY
TRBJ2-1 | TRBD2 | TRBV5-8 | ASSSPRASGRNYNEQF
TRBJ2-2 | - | TRBV9 | ASSLWPSNTGELF
TRBJ1-4 | - | TRBV2 | ASKDRRGNEKLF
TRBJ2-1 | TRBD2 | TRBV4-2 | ASSQILAGGNNEQF
TRBJ1-2 | TRBD1 | TRBV28 | ASSRDSQGPASGYT
TRBJ1-1 | - | TRBV18 | ASSPEGTEAF
TRBJ2-2 | - | TRBV15 | ATSSGTTNTGELF
TRBJ2-5 | TRBD2 | TRBV9 | ASSVGGGSGSFETQY
TRBJ1-5 | TRBD1 | TRBV11-2 | ASSLGTGLQPQH
TRBJ2-7 | - | TRBV6-5 | ASSYNRPAEQY
TRBJ1-5 | TRBD1 | TRBV10-2 | ASSADREVSSQH
TRBJ1-4 | - | TRBV4-3 | ASSQDEGSNEKLF
TRBJ1-5 | - | TRBV9 | ASSLQGDNQPQH
TRBJ2-7 | TRBD1 | TRBV9 | ASSVGTGDYEQY
TRBJ1-1 | - | TRBV4-3 | ASSQGTTAGEAF
TRBJ2-1 | TRBD2 | TRBV19 | ASSIDRLAGFDEQF
TRBJ2-1 | - | TRBV27 | ASSSRGGWVNEQF
TRBJ2-2 | TRBD2 | TRBV2 | ASSWTSGTGELF
TRBJ1-1 | - | TRBV18 | ASSPPFITEAF
TRBJ2-3 | - | TRBV7-8 | ASSLARPSTDTQY
TRBJ1-4 | - | TRBV15 | ATSRDIVEKLF
TRBJ2-1 | - | TRBV5-4 | ASSLVRFGGSYNEQF
TRBJ1-2 | TRBD1 | TRBV9 | ASSRQGAPNYGYT
TRBJ2-7 | TRBD1 | TRBV30 | AWATGQGVYEQY
TRBJ2-2 | - | TRBV11-3 | ASSSVGTGELF
TRBJ2-1 | TRBD2 | TRBV6-5 | ASSVTSGIYNEQF
TRBJ2-7 | - | TRBV6-1 | ASSENSSYEQY
TRBJ2-1 | TRBD2 | TRBV7-6 | ASSLVLAGVYNEQF
TRBJ2-2 | TRBD1 | TRBV5-8 | ASTPGWDRGHTGELS
TRBJ2-3 | TRBD2 | TRBV18 | ASSLQGLAGRRDTQY
TRBJ1-2 | - | TRBV9 | ASGSTGDHGYT
TRBJ2-1 | - | TRBV15 | ATSRDRGPYNEQF
TRBJ2-7 | TRBD2 | TRBV18 | ASSPPGGGYEQY